The clone carrying this T cell receptor (beta chain) was detected only a few times. Compared with germline, one end of the junction differs, possibly owing to a read error. A second 7 to 11 cycle PCR used barcoded and J-beta primers. MiXCR was run by TCRdb on the 5' RACE reads, yielding one entry per CDR3 protein. The sample records 780,000 or so distinct CDR3 sequences, just under 25% being singletons. This entry belongs to a study of blood T cells in healthy people across ages. The sample was also linked to a second study, of T cells of mothers and their children. According to that study: RNA was extracted, and all of it went into cDNA synthesis at about 1.5 ug per 15 ul. Normalized overlap was always slightly, never significantly, higher in related than unrelated mother-child pairs.

This TCR was sampled from a boy younger than 18 in good health. Sequencing input: blood.

This chain's CDR3 is CASSSMRDISFAVDF. DNA for the CDR3: TGTGCCAGCAGCTCCATGCGGGACATAAGTTTCGCAGTGGATTTT. This chain joins TRBV7-9 and TRBJ2-3; either TRBD1 or TRBD2 may fit D (6 bases each). Looked up from germline, CDR1 is SEHNR and CDR2 is FQNEAQ (reference sequence). The CDR3 is 15 amino acids. Based on the CDR3 plus reference TRBV7-9 and TRBJ2-3, the full variable domain is DTGVSQNPRHKITKRGQNVTFRCDPISEHNRLYWYRQTLGQGPEFLTYFQNEAQLEKSRLLSDRFSAERPKGSFSTLEIQRTEQGDSAMYLCASSSMRDISFAVDFGPGTRLTVL.